This T cell receptor beta chain derives from a study of response to subunit inactivated influenza vaccine. A single record per CDR3 protein comes from TCRdb applying MiXCR to the RT-PCR reads. The profile shows 550,000 to 800,000 distinct CDR3 sequences, approximately 15% of them singletons. General observations from the study: There was a suggestion from the authors that each seasonal influenza vaccination recruits few new T cells.

This clonotype was observed a handful of times. The antigen is unknown. This CDR3 is 15 amino acids long. Losses at the gene ends were 1 base for V and 4 bases for J; bases not matched to a gene: 4. Germline assignment: CDR1 LGHNA and CDR2 YNFKEQ. Sequenced material: PBMCs from blood, taken around 15 days before vaccination. V is TRBV4-2 and J is TRBJ2-3; 8 bases agree with TRBD1. The TCR sequence derives from a man aged 50-59 years who received an inactivated influenza vaccine. The CDR3: CASSQAGQGADTQYF. CDR3 bases: TGTGCCAGCAGCCAAGCAGGACAGGGCGCAGATACGCAGTATTTT.